The 17 T cell receptor beta chains in this list originate from one sample, sequenced in a study of cytomegalovirus exposure and HLA in healthy donors. Profiled with immunoSEQ multiplex PCR; TCRdb holds only in-frame clones, not every one. The sample lists around 230,000 clones, around 86% occurring once. The sequencing input was PBMCs. The receptors derive from a woman aged 25-40 years in good health and CMV-seropositive.

The genes are TRBV15 and TRBJ2-7; 14 bases match TRBD2. This CDR3 is built from 19 residues. Germline CDR1 reads LNHNV; CDR2 reads YYDKDF (reference sequence). V lost 2 bases, J lost 2 bases, and 11 bases stayed unmatched. The chain's CDR3 is CATSRPIPGLAGEAYEQYF. The DNA of the CDR3 is TGTGCCACCAGCAGACCCATACCGGGACTAGCGGGAGAGGCCTACGAGCAGTACTTC.

This clone was observed a single time. CDR3 DNA: TGCGCCAGCAGCTCTATAGCGGGAGCTGGCAATGAGCAGTTCTTC. This sequence encodes CASSSIAGAGNEQFF. V usage is TRBV5-1 and J usage is TRBJ2-1, with TRBD2 identical over 9 bases. CDR3 length: 15 amino acids. V lost 3 bases, J lost 6 bases, and 7 bases stayed unmatched. The germline gives CDR1 SGHRS, CDR2 YFSETQ.

The chain joins TRBV25-1 to TRBJ1-3; 10 bases line up with TRBD1. The CDR3 loop spans 17 amino acids. In germline, CDR1 is MGHDK, CDR2 SYGVNS. J was trimmed by 8 bases and V by 2 bases; bases with no gene match: 12. The CDR3 is CASSEKLGTGVRDTIYF. CDR3 DNA: TGTGCCAGCAGTGAAAAATTGGGGACAGGGGTGAGAGACACCATATATTTT.

With regard to this clone: The junction departs from the called germline gene at one end, perhaps through a read error. V gene TRBV29-1 combines with J gene TRBJ2-7, with 9 bases identical to TRBD2. The CDR3 has 13 amino acids. Germline values: CDR1 SQVTM, CDR2 ANQGSEA. The CDR3 here is CSVSGLASYKQYF. The CDR3 DNA reads as TGCAGCGTTTCAGGACTAGCGAGCTACAAGCAGTACTTC.

The chain joins TRBV13 to TRBJ1-1; TRBD1 is a possible D gene (5 bases). This CDR3 comprises 14 residues. The V end lost 2 bases, the J end lost 6 bases, and 13 bases lay between the germline ends. Germline V lookup: CDR1 PRHDT, CDR2 FYEKMQ (reference sequence). CDR3 residues: CASSLYAGLSEAFF. The CDR3 DNA reads as TGTGCCAGCAGCTTATACGCAGGGTTGTCTGAAGCTTTCTTT.

The rearrangement uses TRBV10-3 and TRBJ2-2; 7 positions agree with TRBD2. V trimming: 4 bases; J trimming: 1 base; junction bases outside the gene matches: 6. Germline CDR1 ENHRY, CDR2 SYGVKD. CDR3 size: 16 residues. The CDR3: CAISVIGGGNTGELFF. The CDR3 DNA sequence: TGTGCCATCAGTGTGATCGGCGGGGGGAACACCGGGGAGCTGTTTTTT.

The chain combines TRBV7-8 with TRBJ2-1; tentatively, D is TRBD2 (6 bases). Trimming stripped 5 bases from V and 3 bases from J, with 26 bases between. The CDR3 length is 19 residues. The V gene's germline CDR1 is SGHVS and CDR2 FQNEAQ. CDR3 protein: CASSGRIIRDSQDYNEQFF. Written as DNA, the CDR3 is TGTGCCAGCAGCGGAAGGATCATCCGGGACTCCCAAGACTACAATGAGCAGTTCTTC.

CDR3 DNA: TGCGCCAGCAGCCGAGGGGGCTGGGATGGCTACACCTTC. It specifies CASSRGGWDGYTF. The chain employs TRBV5-1 and TRBJ1-2; TRBD1 aligns across 7 bases. The junction had 6 bases not matched to a gene; V was cut back by 4 bases and J by 6 bases. Germline V gene data show CDR1 as SGHRS and CDR2 as YFSETQ. The CDR3 runs 13 residues.

In its sample, this clone was seen a few times. The chain has TRBV10-3 and TRBJ1-2, with 8 bases fitting TRBD1. The CDR3 runs to 15 residues. Trimming cost V 0 bases and J 2 bases; bases outside gene matches: 2. Germline V gene lookup returns CDR1 ENHRY and CDR2 SYGVKD. Here the CDR3 reads CAISESPGGNYGYTF. The CDR3 DNA reads TGTGCCATCAGTGAGTCTCCAGGGGGCAACTATGGCTACACCTTC.

The DNA of the CDR3 is TGTGCCTGGAGTTTTAACAGGGGGCAAGCTTTCTTT. Its protein is CAWSFNRGQAFF. The genes are TRBV30 and TRBJ1-1; 9 bases match TRBD1. Germline assignment: CDR1 GTSNPN and CDR2 SVGIG (reference sequence). Trimming removed 2 bases from V and 9 bases from J; junction bases left unmatched: 4. CDR3 length: 12 residues.

This chain links TRBV28 with TRBJ2-7; D might be TRBD2 (5 bases). Looked up from germline, CDR1 is MDHEN and CDR2 is SYDVKM. CDR3 length: 14 amino acids. V was cut by 1 base and J by 6 bases, with 13 bases left in between. Here the CDR3 reads CASSLSMAGGEQYF. DNA for the CDR3: TGTGCCAGCAGTTTATCGATGGCGGGCGGCGAGCAGTACTTC.

V usage is TRBV5-1 and J usage is TRBJ2-5; 7 bases are a match to TRBD2. The germline CDR1 and CDR2 sequences are SGHRS and YFSETQ. This CDR3 region has 15 residues. V lost 4 bases to trimming and J lost 4 bases; unmatched junction nucleotides: 10. The CDR3 spells CASSRNSGEGETQYF. CDR3 coding DNA: TGCGCCAGCAGCCGCAATTCGGGGGAGGGAGAGACCCAGTACTTC. Filled out from reference TRBV5-1 and TRBJ2-5, the complete variable domain reads KAGVTQTPRYLIKTRGQQVTLSCSPISGHRSVSWYQQTPGQGLQFLFEYFSETQRNKGNFPGRFSGRQFSNSRSEMNVSTLELGDSALYLCASSRNSGEGETQYFGPGTRLLVL.

The chain has TRBV29-1 and TRBJ1-1; the match to TRBD1 covers 7 bases. Germline CDR1 and CDR2: SQVTM and ANQGSEA. This CDR3 contains 15 residues. Trimming cost V 1 base and J 5 bases; bases outside gene matches: 10. For the CDR3, the DNA is TGCAGCGTTGAAGGCTGGGACAGCCTGGAGACTGAAGCTTTCTTT. This codes for CSVEGWDSLETEAFF.

The V call is TRBV15, the J call TRBJ2-6; possibly TRBD1 for D (5 bases). Germline CDR1 LNHNV, CDR2 YYDKDF (reference sequence). V was cut by 5 bases and J by 4 bases, with 15 bases left in between. The CDR3 runs 16 residues. CDR3 region: CATSSQGSTGANVLTF. CDR3 sequence (DNA): TGTGCCACCAGCTCTCAGGGATCGACCGGGGCCAACGTCCTGACTTTC.

The count of this clone is one. The J gene is TRBJ1-2, the V gene TRBV12-5, with 7 bases that match TRBD1. The CDR3 runs to 13 residues. Germline V gene data show CDR1 as LGHNT and CDR2 as FRNRAP. V was pared by 0 bases and J by 13 bases, with 8 bases of the junction left unmatched. The CDR3 loop reads CASGLVLGQSGTF. The CDR3 DNA is TGTGCTAGTGGTTTGGTATTGGGACAGTCGGGCACCTTC.

The V and J genes are TRBV6-6 and TRBJ1-4; 11 bases are a match to TRBD1. Germline CDR1 and CDR2: MNHNY and SVGAGI (reference sequence). With 4 bases clipped from V and 8 bases from J, the junction kept 9 bases outside the gene matches. The CDR3 is made up of 16 amino acids. The CDR3 DNA is TGTGCCAGCAGTTGGGCCCCGGGACAGGGGGAGGAAAAACTGTTTTTT. Translated: CASSWAPGQGEEKLFF.

Written as DNA, the CDR3 is TGCGCCAGCCAGGACAGCTTGGTAGAGACCCAGTACTTC. This translates into CASQDSLVETQYF. The rearrangement uses TRBV5-1 and TRBJ2-5; perhaps TRBD1 as D (6 bases). The CDR3 runs 13 residues. Germline CDR1 is SGHRS and CDR2 is YFSETQ. The germline V and J ends were trimmed by 7 bases and 4 bases, with 14 bases remaining between them. The entire variable domain, with the rest obtained from reference TRBV5-1 and TRBJ2-5, is as follows: KAGVTQTPRYLIKTRGQQVTLSCSPISGHRSVSWYQQTPGQGLQFLFEYFSETQRNKGNFPGRFSGRQFSNSRSEMNVSTLELGDSALYLCASQDSLVETQYFGPGTRLLVL.